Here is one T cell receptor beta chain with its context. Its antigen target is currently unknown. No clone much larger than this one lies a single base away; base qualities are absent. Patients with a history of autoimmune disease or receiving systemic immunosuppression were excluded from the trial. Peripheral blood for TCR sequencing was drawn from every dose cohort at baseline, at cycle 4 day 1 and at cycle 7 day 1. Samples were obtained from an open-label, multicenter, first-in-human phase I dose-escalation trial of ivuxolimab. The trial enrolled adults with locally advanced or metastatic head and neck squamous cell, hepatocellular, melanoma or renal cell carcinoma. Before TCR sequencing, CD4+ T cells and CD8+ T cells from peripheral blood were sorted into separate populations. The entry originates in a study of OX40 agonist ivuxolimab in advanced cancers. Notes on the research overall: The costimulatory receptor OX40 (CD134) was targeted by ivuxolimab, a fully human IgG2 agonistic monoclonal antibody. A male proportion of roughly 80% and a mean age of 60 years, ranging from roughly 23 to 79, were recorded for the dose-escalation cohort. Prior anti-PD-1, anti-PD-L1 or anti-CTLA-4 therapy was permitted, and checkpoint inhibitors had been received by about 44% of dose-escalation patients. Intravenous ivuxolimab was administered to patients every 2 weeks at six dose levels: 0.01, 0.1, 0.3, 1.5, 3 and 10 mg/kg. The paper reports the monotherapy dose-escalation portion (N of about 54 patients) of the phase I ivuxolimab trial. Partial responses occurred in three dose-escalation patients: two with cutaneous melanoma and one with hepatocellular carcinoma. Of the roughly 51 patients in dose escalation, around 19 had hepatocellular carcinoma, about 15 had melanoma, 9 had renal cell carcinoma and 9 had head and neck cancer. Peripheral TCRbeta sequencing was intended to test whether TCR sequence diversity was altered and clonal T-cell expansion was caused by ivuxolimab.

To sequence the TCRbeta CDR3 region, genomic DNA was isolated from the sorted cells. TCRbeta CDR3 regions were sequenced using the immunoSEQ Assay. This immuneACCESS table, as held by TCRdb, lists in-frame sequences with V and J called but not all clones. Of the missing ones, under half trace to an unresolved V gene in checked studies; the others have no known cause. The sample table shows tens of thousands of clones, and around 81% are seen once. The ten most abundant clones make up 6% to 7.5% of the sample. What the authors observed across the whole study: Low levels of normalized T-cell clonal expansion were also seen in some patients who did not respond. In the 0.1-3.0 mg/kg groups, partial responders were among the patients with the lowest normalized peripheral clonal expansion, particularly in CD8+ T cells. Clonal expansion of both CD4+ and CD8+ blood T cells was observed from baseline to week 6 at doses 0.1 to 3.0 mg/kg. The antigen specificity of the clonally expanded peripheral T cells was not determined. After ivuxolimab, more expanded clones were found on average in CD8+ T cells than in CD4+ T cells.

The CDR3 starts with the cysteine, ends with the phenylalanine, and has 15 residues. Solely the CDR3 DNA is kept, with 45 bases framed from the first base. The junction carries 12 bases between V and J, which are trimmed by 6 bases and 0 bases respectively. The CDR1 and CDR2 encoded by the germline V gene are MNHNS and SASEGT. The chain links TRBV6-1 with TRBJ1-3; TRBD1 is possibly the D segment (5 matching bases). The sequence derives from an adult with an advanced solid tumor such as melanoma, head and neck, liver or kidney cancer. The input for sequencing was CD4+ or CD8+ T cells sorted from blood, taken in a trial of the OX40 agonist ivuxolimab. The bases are TGTGCCAGCAGCCCCGGACATTTCTCTGGAAACACCATATATTTT. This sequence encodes CASSPGHFSGNTIYF.